The clone carrying this T cell receptor beta chain was recorded at least ten times. This sample stems from a study of beta chain features in type 1 diabetes. Reverse transcription of all isolated RNA meant that expressed TCRB transcripts were sequenced. The data were produced by immunoSEQ multiplex PCR, yet TCRdb's version contains in-frame clones alone and is incomplete. The sample lists roughly 290,000 clones, about 8% occurring once. Material: central memory CD4+ T cells from blood. This TCR was recovered from a woman aged 18-35 years in good health.

This CDR3 reads CASSLSGSYDTQYF. DNA for the CDR3: TGTGCCAGCAGCTTAAGCGGGAGCTACGATACGCAGTATTTT. This chain uses TRBV7-9 with TRBJ2-3; TRBD2 agrees at 8 bases. Per the germline V gene, CDR1 is SEHNR and CDR2 is FQNEAQ (reference sequence). After removal of 2 bases from V and 6 bases from J, the junction contained 4 bases not matched to a gene. This CDR3 has 14 amino acids. The entire variable domain, with the rest obtained from reference TRBV7-9 and TRBJ2-3, is as follows: DTGVSQNPRHKITKRGQNVTFRCDPISEHNRLYWYRQTLGQGPEFLTYFQNEAQLEKSRLLSDRFSAERPKGSFSTLEIQRTEQGDSAMYLCASSLSGSYDTQYFGPGTRLTVL.